This T cell receptor (beta chain) was obtained from a study of graft-versus-host responses after intestinal transplantation. Study-wide background: Transplant recipients had multivisceral, liver-intestinal, or isolated intestinal grafts. Uniformly, recipients were administered anti-thymocyte globulin induction with subsequent tacrolimus and steroids for two to three years.

General study points: The authors found GvH clones in recipient marrow, some appearing first in ileum or blood. Early post-transplant declines in HvG were associated with peak levels of circulating GvH clones.

Unmatched junction bases numbered 7, after V lost 5 bases and J lost 0 bases. From germline, CDR1 is SGHDT and CDR2 YYEEEE. The CDR3 has 15 residues. Libraries were prepared by immunoSEQ multiplex PCR; TCRdb keeps only in-frame clonotypes and omits some of them. In the table there are around 30,000 clones, 93% of which are singletons. This clone occurred once. Its specificity is unknown. This sequence joins TRBV5-6 and TRBJ1-2; 7 nucleotides agree with TRBD1. The sequencing used PBMCs, collected roughly 68 days after intestinal transplant. The clonotype comes from a human patient who received an intestinal transplant, so some T cells may come from the graft donor. CDR3 sequence (DNA): TGTGCCAGCAGACCATGGACAGGACCTAACTATGGCTACACCTTC. Protein: CASRPWTGPNYGYTF.